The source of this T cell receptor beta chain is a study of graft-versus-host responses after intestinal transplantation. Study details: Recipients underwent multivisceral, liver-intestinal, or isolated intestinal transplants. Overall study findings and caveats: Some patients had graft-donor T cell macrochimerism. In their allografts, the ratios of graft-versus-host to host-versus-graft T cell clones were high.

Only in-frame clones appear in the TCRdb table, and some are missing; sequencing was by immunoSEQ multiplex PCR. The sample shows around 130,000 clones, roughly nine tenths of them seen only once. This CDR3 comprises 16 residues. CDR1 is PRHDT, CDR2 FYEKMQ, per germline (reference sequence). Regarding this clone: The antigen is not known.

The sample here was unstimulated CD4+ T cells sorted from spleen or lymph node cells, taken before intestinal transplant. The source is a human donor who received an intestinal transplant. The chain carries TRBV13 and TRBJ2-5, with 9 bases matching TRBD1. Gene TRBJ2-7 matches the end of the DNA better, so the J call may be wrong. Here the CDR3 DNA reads TGTGCCAGCAGCTTAGGAACAGGGGGCGATAAGTACGAGCAGTACTTC. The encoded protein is CASSLGTGGDKYEQYF.